This T cell receptor (beta chain) was identified during a study of T cell responses to AZD1222 COVID-19 vaccine. The study, taken as a whole, reports: A rise in Spike-specific TCR breadth and depth followed two AZD1222 doses. At 160-218 and 743-854, vaccine-associated CD4 TCRs were dominant, and they spanned spike. A reported finding is that nearly half of spike-specific TCRs target unmutated variant regions.

CDR1 and CDR2 (germline): SQVTM, ANQGSEA. V shed 3 bases and J 5 bases; nucleotides not matched to a gene: 1. This CDR3 region has 13 residues. Comments on this clone: Its specificity is unknown.

Profiled with immunoSEQ multiplex PCR; TCRdb holds only in-frame clones, not every one. The data show tens of thousands of clones, with 89% seen just once and 25% to 35% held by the top ten. The sequence was collected from an adult who received the AZD1222 COVID-19 vaccine. Sample: peripheral blood, taken 28 days after the second AZD1222 dose. The genes are TRBV29-1 and TRBJ1-4, with 9 bases fitting TRBD1. The CDR3 region is CSVDGTGNEKLFF. CDR3 bases: TGCAGCGTTGACGGGACAGGGAATGAAAAACTGTTTTTT.